The clone carrying this TCR beta chain was seen repeatedly, ten times or more. Its antigen is as yet unknown. This sample is drawn from a study of glioma-infiltrating T cells. Study-level points and caveats: Above-expected tissue-blood divergence occurred in all gliomas, most in low-grade ones.

Trimming stripped 0 bases from V and 2 bases from J, with 10 bases between. The CDR3 extends over 15 amino acids. Germline CDR1 reads LNHNV; CDR2 reads YYDKDF (reference sequence). The iRepertoire nested amplicon-rescue multiplex PCR amplified TCR alpha and beta CDR3s from RNA. TCRdb itself ran the multiplex PCR reads through MiXCR, one entry per CDR3 protein. The sample contains fewer than 110,000 distinct CDR3 sequences, 29% of which appear only once. This sequence joins TRBV15 and TRBJ1-1; no clear D. The receptor comes from a human donor with low-grade glioma or glioblastoma, undergoing nonglioma brain surgery, or in good health (not recorded which). The sample was glioma tissue, nonneoplastic brain tissue, or PBMCs (not recorded which). In DNA, the CDR3 is TGTGCCACCAGCAGAGAAGGACTCGGAAACACTGAAGCTTTCTTT. Translating it yields CATSREGLGNTEAFF.